What follows are 10 T cell receptor beta chains derived from one specimen sequenced in a study of shared clonotypes between healthy human individuals. Only in-frame clones appear in the TCRdb table, and some are missing; sequencing was by immunoSEQ multiplex PCR. The sample contains about 1.1 million clones, 78% of which appear only once. What was sequenced was memory CD4+ T cells from PBMCs. The subset was: CD45RA-negative fraction. Receptors were obtained from a young man in good health. Some clones in this sample may be carry-over from other donors' samples.

This clone was seen a few times. The chain links TRBV19 to TRBJ1-1; D may be TRBD1 (5 bases). Per germline, CDR1 LNHDA and CDR2 SQIVND (reference sequence). The ends were cut back, 5 bases at V and 4 bases at J, with 14 bases in the middle. The CDR3 has 14 amino acids. CDR3 bases: TGTGCCAGTAGTTTGAGGGGCGAGGGCACTGAAGCTTTCTTT. This translates into CASSLRGEGTEAFF.

The J gene is TRBJ2-2, the V gene TRBV9; 8 bases line up with TRBD2. From germline, CDR1 is SGDLS and CDR2 YYNGEE. CDR3 length: 13 amino acids. Germline trimming cut 3 bases from V and 8 bases from J; bases unmatched to any gene: 3. As DNA, the CDR3 is TGTGCCAGCAGCGCTACTAGCGGAGGGGAGCTGTTTTTT. Encoded protein: CASSATSGGELFF.

The rearrangement links TRBV9 to TRBJ1-5, with D possibly being TRBD1 (6 bases). The V end lost 0 bases, the J end lost 0 bases, and 7 bases lay between the germline ends. Germline loops: CDR1 SGDLS, CDR2 YYNGEE. This CDR3 is built from 15 residues. The CDR3, as DNA: TGTGCCAGCAGCGTAGGGGACACTAGCAATCAGCCCCAGCATTTT. Translating gives CASSVGDTSNQPQHF.

The genes are TRBV5-1 and TRBJ1-1; D is unclear. V was clipped by 4 bases and J by 0 bases, with 13 bases between them. Germline CDR1 reads SGHRS; CDR2 reads YFSETQ. The CDR3 sequence is 15 residues long. CDR3 sequence (DNA): TGCGCCAGCAGCCGGGAGTTCCACATGAACACTGAAGCTTTCTTT. Protein product: CASSREFHMNTEAFF. The full variable domain, in which reference TRBV5-1 and TRBJ1-1 provide the parts outside the CDR3, is KAGVTQTPRYLIKTRGQQVTLSCSPISGHRSVSWYQQTPGQGLQFLFEYFSETQRNKGNFPGRFSGRQFSNSRSEMNVSTLELGDSALYLCASSREFHMNTEAFFGQGTRLTVV.

The gene calls are TRBV5-5 and TRBJ2-7, with 8 bases aligning to TRBD1. Losses at the gene ends were 0 bases for V and 4 bases for J; bases not matched to a gene: 6. Germline V gene lookup returns CDR1 SGHKS and CDR2 YYEKEE (reference sequence). CDR3 size: 15 residues. The chain's CDR3 is CASSLDWTGSYEQYF. DNA of the CDR3: TGTGCCAGCAGCTTGGATTGGACAGGGAGTTACGAGCAGTACTTC. The whole variable domain, filled in from reference TRBV5-5 and TRBJ2-7, reads DAGVTQSPTHLIKTRGQQVTLRCSPISGHKSVSWYQQVLGQGPQFIFQYYEKEERGRGNFPDRFSARQFPNYSSELNVNALLLGDSALYLCASSLDWTGSYEQYFGPGTRLTVT.

The CDR3 loop reads CAISVVRSYEQYF. CDR3 in DNA: TGTGCCATCAGTGTCGTACGCTCCTACGAGCAGTACTTC. The V and J genes are TRBV10-3 and TRBJ2-7, with D uncertain. Germline assignment: CDR1 ENHRY and CDR2 SYGVKD. This CDR3 region has 13 residues. Trimming took off 4 bases at V and 0 bases at J, with 7 bases between the two ends.

This clone was seen just once. J is TRBJ1-5 and V is TRBV6-6, with 8 bases fitting TRBD1. The CDR3 is 15 residues long. Trimming removed 6 bases from V and 3 bases from J; junction bases left unmatched: 7. From germline, CDR1 is MNHNY and CDR2 SVGAGI (reference sequence). Here the CDR3 reads CASSLDRGPNQPQHF. CDR3 nucleotides: TGTGCCAGCAGCCTTGACAGGGGCCCCAATCAGCCCCAGCATTTT.

As regards this clone: With a much larger clone just one base away, this may be a read error. The chain has TRBV11-2 and TRBJ1-1, with 7 bases identical to TRBD1. V shed 2 bases, J shed 4 bases, and the junction held 1 base outside the gene matches. The germline CDR1 and CDR2 sequences are SGHAT and FQNNGV. CDR3 size: 13 residues. The CDR3 bases are TGTGCCAGCAGCTTACACAGGGGCACTGAAGCTTTCTTT. As protein: CASSLHRGTEAFF.

This chain connects TRBV19 to TRBJ2-5; D possibly corresponds to TRBD2 (6 bases). This CDR3 has 12 amino acids. Germline V gives CDR1 LNHDA, CDR2 SQIVND (reference sequence). V was pared by 10 bases and J by 0 bases, with 9 bases between. CDR3 nucleotide sequence: TGTGCCACCCGGGACTACCAAGAGACCCAGTACTTC. This sequence encodes CATRDYQETQYF.

The rearrangement links TRBV27 to TRBJ2-5; D remains ambiguous. The CDR3 sequence is 13 residues long. The V and J ends lost 4 bases and 5 bases respectively, with 11 bases between them. Looked up from germline, CDR1 is MNHEY and CDR2 is SMNVEV (reference sequence). CDR3 bases: TGTGCCAGCAGTTCGCTTAATAGGGAGACCCAGTACTTC. Residues: CASSSLNRETQYF.